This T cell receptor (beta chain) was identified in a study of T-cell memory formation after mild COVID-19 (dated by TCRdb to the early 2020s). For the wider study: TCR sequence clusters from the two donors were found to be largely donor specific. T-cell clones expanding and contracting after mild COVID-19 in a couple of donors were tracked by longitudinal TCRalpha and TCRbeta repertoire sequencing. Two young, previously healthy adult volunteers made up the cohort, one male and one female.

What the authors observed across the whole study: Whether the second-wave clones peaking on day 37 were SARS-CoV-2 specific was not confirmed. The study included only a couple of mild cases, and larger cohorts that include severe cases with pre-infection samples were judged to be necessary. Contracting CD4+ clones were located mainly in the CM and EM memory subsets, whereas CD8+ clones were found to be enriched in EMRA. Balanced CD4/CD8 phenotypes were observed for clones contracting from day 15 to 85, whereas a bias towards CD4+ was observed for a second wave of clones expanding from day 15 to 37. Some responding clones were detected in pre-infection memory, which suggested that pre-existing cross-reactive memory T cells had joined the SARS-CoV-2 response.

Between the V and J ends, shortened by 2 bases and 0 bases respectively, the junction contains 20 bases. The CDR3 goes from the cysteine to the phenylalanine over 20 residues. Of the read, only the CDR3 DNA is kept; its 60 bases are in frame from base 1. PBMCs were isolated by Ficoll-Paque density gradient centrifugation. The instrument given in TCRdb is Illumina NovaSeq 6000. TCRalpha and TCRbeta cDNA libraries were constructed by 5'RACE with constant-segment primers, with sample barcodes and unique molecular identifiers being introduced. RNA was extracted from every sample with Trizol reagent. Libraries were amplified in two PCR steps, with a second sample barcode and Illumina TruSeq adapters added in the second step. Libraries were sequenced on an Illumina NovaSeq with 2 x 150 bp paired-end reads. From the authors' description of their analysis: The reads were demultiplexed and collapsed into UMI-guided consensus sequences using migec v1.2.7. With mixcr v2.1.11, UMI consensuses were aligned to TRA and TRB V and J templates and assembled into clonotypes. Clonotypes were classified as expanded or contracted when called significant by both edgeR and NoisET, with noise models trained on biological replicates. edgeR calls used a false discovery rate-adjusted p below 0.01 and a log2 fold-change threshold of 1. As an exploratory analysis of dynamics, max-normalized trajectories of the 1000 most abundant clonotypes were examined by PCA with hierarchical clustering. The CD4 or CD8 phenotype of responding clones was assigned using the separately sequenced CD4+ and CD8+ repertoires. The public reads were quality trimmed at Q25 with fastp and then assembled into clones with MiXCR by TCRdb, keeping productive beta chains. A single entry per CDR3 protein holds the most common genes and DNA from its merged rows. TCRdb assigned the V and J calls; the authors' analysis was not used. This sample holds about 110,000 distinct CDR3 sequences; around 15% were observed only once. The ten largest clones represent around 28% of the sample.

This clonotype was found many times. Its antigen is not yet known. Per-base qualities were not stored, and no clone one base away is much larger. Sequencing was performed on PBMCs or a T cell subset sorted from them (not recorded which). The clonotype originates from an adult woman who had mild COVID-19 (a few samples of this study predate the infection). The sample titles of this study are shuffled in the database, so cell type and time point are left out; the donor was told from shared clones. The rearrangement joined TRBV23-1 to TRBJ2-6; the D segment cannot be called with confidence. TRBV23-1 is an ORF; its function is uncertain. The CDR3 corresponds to CASSQLKGHRRCSGANVLTF. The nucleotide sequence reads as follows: TGCGCCAGCAGTCAACTCAAAGGGCACCGGCGATGCTCTGGGGCCAACGTCCTGACTTTC.